The entry below gives a single T cell receptor beta chain sequence along with its context. This specimen belongs to a study of blood T cell repertoires in COVID-19. Across the whole study: COVID-19 samples collected from the United States, Italy and Spain covered acute and convalescent phases. From T cells, B-cell-depleted T cells, or PBMCs came the material, which was cDNA or gDNA.

Generated by immunoSEQ multiplex PCR, the TCRdb table keeps only in-frame clones and is missing some. The data contain roughly 71,000 clones, around 86% of them seen just once; the ten biggest clones take up just under 2%. The sequence was obtained from a man aged 30 to 45 with acute or convalescent COVID-19. Sequenced input: peripheral blood.

The CDR3 DNA follows: TGTGCCAGCAGTTCACCCTCGGGACAGGGTAAAGAGACCCAGTACTTC. As protein: CASSSPSGQGKETQYF. This chain connects TRBV27 to TRBJ2-5, with TRBD1 identical over 9 bases. CDR1 and CDR2 (germline): MNHEY, SMNVEV (reference sequence). V shed 4 bases, J shed 3 bases, and the junction held 9 bases outside the gene matches. This CDR3 region has 16 residues.